These 31 T cell receptor beta chains came from one sample sequenced in a study of glioma-infiltrating T cells after dendritic cell vaccination (dated by TCRdb to 2015 to 2016). Library prep was done by the immunoSEQ multiplex PCR assay. TCRdb stores this immuneACCESS table with in-frame sequences only. Part of the clones is absent; in the studies checked, under half of the shortfall reflects unresolved V genes, and no reason is known for the rest. The sample table lists fewer than 50,000 clones, 85% of them with a count of one. Of the sample, 9.5% to 12% falls within the top ten clones. The source material was blood, sampled before dendritic cell vaccination. Receptors originate from a human donor with glioblastoma.

Only one count was recorded for this clone. The gene calls are TRBV6-5 and TRBJ1-1; D remains ambiguous. Germline V gene sequence: CDR1 MNHEY, CDR2 SVGAGI. The ends were cut back, 5 bases at V and 13 bases at J, with 20 bases in the middle. The CDR3 is made up of 13 amino acids. In DNA form, the CDR3 reads TGTGCCAGCAGTGCGTCAGGTGATTCTCGTGGTTTCTTT. This gives the protein CASSASGDSRGFF.

CDR3 nucleotides: TGTGCCGTCTCCGACAGGGCGAACACTGAAGCTTTCTTT. Translating it yields CAVSDRANTEAFF. The chain recombines TRBV10-3 with TRBJ1-1; 7 bases map to TRBD1. Per the germline V gene, CDR1 is ENHRY and CDR2 is SYGVKD. The CDR3 spans 13 residues. With 11 bases clipped from V and 1 base from J, the junction kept 7 bases outside the gene matches.

This chain joins TRBV7-2 and TRBJ1-1; perhaps TRBD1 as D (6 bases). Germline V gene data show CDR1 as SGHTA and CDR2 as FQGNSA. The CDR3 has 16 residues. Trimming removed 3 bases at V and 0 bases at J, with 14 bases between. The CDR3 region is CASSFGTGQMNTEAFF. The CDR3 DNA sequence: TGTGCCAGCAGCTTCGGAACAGGGCAAATGAACACTGAAGCTTTCTTT.

This clone was found once. The chain uses TRBV6-1 and TRBJ2-1; D is undetermined. The germline V gene encodes CDR1 MNHNS and CDR2 SASEGT. This CDR3 region has 13 residues. V dropped 7 bases and J dropped 5 bases, with 12 bases sitting between them. CDR3 amino acids: CASKKLTDNEQFF. The CDR3 DNA sequence: TGTGCCAGCAAGAAATTAACAGACAATGAGCAGTTCTTC.

A remark on this clone: The germline gene is not matched at one end of the junction; a read error may be the cause. In nucleotides, the CDR3 is TGTGCCAGCGGCTTGGGCAGAATCTTCCAAGAGACCCAGTACTTC. As protein: CASGLGRIFQETQYF. V gene TRBV5-6 combines with J gene TRBJ2-5; D is ambiguous. Looked up from germline, CDR1 is SGHDT and CDR2 is YYEEEE. There are 15 residues in the CDR3.

V is TRBV13 and J is TRBJ2-4; TRBD1 is a possible D gene (5 bases). CDR3 length equals 18 residues. Deletions cut 0 bases from V and 1 base from J, with 16 bases between. The germline V gene encodes CDR1 PRHDT and CDR2 FYEKMQ (reference sequence). In nucleotides, the CDR3 is TGTGCCAGCAGCTTAGGGTCTTTAGGGGTCCGGGCCAAAAACATTCAGTACTTC. This translates into CASSLGSLGVRAKNIQYF.

This clone was recorded a few times. The chain couples TRBV6-1 to TRBJ1-2; D gene unclear. The CDR3 contains 14 residues. Trimming stripped 1 base from V and 4 bases from J, with 10 bases between. The germline gives CDR1 MNHNS, CDR2 SASEGT. DNA for the CDR3: TGTGCCAGCAGTGAAGGAGACACTCGCTATGGCTACACCTTC. This sequence encodes CASSEGDTRYGYTF.

This chain links TRBV5-1 with TRBJ2-1; perhaps TRBD2 as D (6 bases). Trimming removed 3 bases from V and 6 bases from J, with 16 bases in between. The CDR3 has 15 residues. Germline V gene sequence: CDR1 SGHRS, CDR2 YFSETQ. The CDR3 protein is CASSWSGLLPNEQFF. For the CDR3, the DNA is TGCGCCAGCAGCTGGTCGGGACTCCTCCCCAATGAGCAGTTCTTC. The full variable domain, rest sourced from reference TRBV5-1 and TRBJ2-1, is KAGVTQTPRYLIKTRGQQVTLSCSPISGHRSVSWYQQTPGQGLQFLFEYFSETQRNKGNFPGRFSGRQFSNSRSEMNVSTLELGDSALYLCASSWSGLLPNEQFFGPGTRLTVL.

This clone was seen only once. The rearrangement links TRBV27 to TRBJ2-7, with 8 nucleotides matching TRBD2. The CDR3 sequence is 14 residues long. The V gene end was trimmed by 4 bases and the J gene end by 4 bases; junction bases not matched to a gene: 6. The V gene's germline CDR1 is MNHEY and CDR2 SMNVEV (reference sequence). For the CDR3, the DNA is TGTGCCAGCAGTTCGGCTAGCGGGCGATACGAGCAGTACTTC. This codes for CASSSASGRYEQYF.

The chain is built from TRBV7-9 and TRBJ2-4; D uncertain. From germline, CDR1 is SEHNR and CDR2 FQNEAQ (reference sequence). The CDR3 is 14 residues long. V was trimmed by 5 bases and J by 6 bases, leaving 14 bases between them. The CDR3 protein is CASSTYSSGNIQYF. In DNA, the CDR3 is TGTGCCAGCAGCACTTATTCCTCCGGAAACATTCAGTACTTC. The full variable domain, rest sourced from reference TRBV7-9 and TRBJ2-4, is DTGVSQNPRHKITKRGQNVTFRCDPISEHNRLYWYRQTLGQGPEFLTYFQNEAQLEKSRLLSDRFSAERPKGSFSTLEIQRTEQGDSAMYLCASSTYSSGNIQYFGAGTRLSVL.

The rearrangement joins TRBV18 to TRBJ1-4; the D gene is possibly TRBD1 (6 bases). Looked up from germline, CDR1 is KGHSH and CDR2 is LQKENI. This CDR3 region has 15 residues. The ends were cut back, 6 bases at V and 8 bases at J, with 19 bases in the middle. Here the CDR3 DNA reads TGTGCCAGCTCGTGGTCAACAGGGATGGAGGAAAAACTGTTTTTT. Translating it yields CASSWSTGMEEKLFF.

This clone has a handful of counts. The chain recombines TRBV19 with TRBJ1-1; 10 nucleotides align to TRBD1. The CDR3 has 14 amino acids. The V and J ends lost 6 bases and 4 bases, in that order; junction bases with no gene match: 5. In germline, CDR1 is LNHDA, CDR2 SQIVND (reference sequence). CDR3 in amino acids: CASRNRDRGTEAFF. CDR3 coding DNA: TGTGCCAGTAGGAACAGGGACAGGGGCACTGAAGCTTTCTTT.

The V call is TRBV30, the J call TRBJ1-3; D unclear. The CDR3 has 15 amino acids. V was clipped by 0 bases and J by 7 bases, with 16 bases between them. Per germline, CDR1 GTSNPN and CDR2 SVGIG (reference sequence). In DNA form, the CDR3 reads TGTGCCTGGAGTGTCAGAGGGATCAGAGAGAACACCATATATTTT. The encoded protein is CAWSVRGIRENTIYF.

J is TRBJ1-1 and V is TRBV19; TRBD1 aligns across 8 bases. Germline CDR1 LNHDA, CDR2 SQIVND (reference sequence). V was clipped by 2 bases and J by 1 base; unmatched bases: 0. This CDR3 is 14 amino acids long. The CDR3 DNA follows: TGTGCCAGTAGTATACAGGGGGCGAACACTGAAGCTTTCTTT. Residues: CASSIQGANTEAFF.

This sequence joins TRBV4-3 and TRBJ1-3; D is unclear. V shed 4 bases and J shed 0 bases, with 22 bases lying between them. Germline assignment: CDR1 LGHNA and CDR2 YSLEER. This CDR3 has 19 residues. CDR3 region: CASSPTMAQNHFSGNTIYF. The CDR3 DNA follows: TGCGCCAGCAGCCCCACAATGGCACAGAATCACTTCTCTGGAAACACCATATATTTT.

The rearrangement joins TRBV19 to TRBJ2-7; 10 positions match TRBD1. The CDR3 runs to 14 residues. With V trimmed by 7 bases and J by 5 bases, 8 bases remained unmatched. Germline V lookup: CDR1 LNHDA, CDR2 SQIVND (reference sequence). CDR3 bases: TGTGCCAGTACCTACGGGACAGGGGTCCACGAGCAGTACTTC. Its protein product is CASTYGTGVHEQYF.

The chain joins TRBV9 to TRBJ2-7; 9 bases agree with TRBD1. CDR3 length: 15 residues. J was trimmed by 5 bases and V by 0 bases; bases with no gene match: 6. CDR1 is SGDLS, CDR2 YYNGEE, per germline. In DNA form, the CDR3 reads TGTGCCAGCAGCGTAGCGGGACAGGGTTTACACGAGCAGTACTTC. Translation gives CASSVAGQGLHEQYF. The complete variable domain, with remaining parts taken from reference TRBV9 and TRBJ2-7, reads DSGVTQTPKHLITATGQRVTLRCSPRSGDLSVYWYQQSLDQGLQFLIQYYNGEERAKGNILERFSAQQFPDLHSELNLSSLELGDSALYFCASSVAGQGLHEQYFGPGTRLTVT.

The chain has TRBV5-4 and TRBJ1-4, with 8 bases identical to TRBD1. The CDR3 is 15 amino acids. Germline loops: CDR1 SGHNT, CDR2 YYREEE (reference sequence). V dropped 9 bases and J dropped 4; count of bases not matched to a gene: 11. CDR3 DNA sequence: TGTGCCACCCAACCCGACAGGGGAATTAATGAAAAACTGTTTTTT. Residues: CATQPDRGINEKLFF.

The chain couples TRBV7-3 to TRBJ2-7, with D tentatively TRBD2 (5 bases). V gave up 5 bases and J gave up 4 bases, with 12 bases separating them. The CDR3 contains 13 residues. Germline CDR1 is SGHTA and CDR2 is FQGTGA. The CDR3 reads CASSRNAGYEQYF. CDR3 nucleotides: TGTGCCAGCAGCCGCAACGCGGGTTACGAGCAGTACTTC.

CDR3 sequence: CASSPGQAGTEAFF. Written as DNA, the CDR3 is TGCGCCAGCAGCCCTGGACAGGCGGGCACTGAAGCTTTCTTT. The chain recombines TRBV10-2 with TRBJ1-1; 7 bases line up with TRBD1. Germline CDR1 reads WSHSY; CDR2 reads SAAADI. The CDR3 extends over 14 amino acids. J was trimmed by 4 bases and V by 6 bases; bases with no gene match: 8.

The genes are TRBV14 and TRBJ2-7; 10 bases map to TRBD1. J was trimmed by 4 bases and V by 1 base; bases with no gene match: 7. Germline V gene data show CDR1 as SGHDN and CDR2 as FVKESK. The CDR3 is 16 amino acids. The CDR3 is CASSQVRRDRGYEQYF. The CDR3 DNA reads as TGTGCCAGCAGCCAAGTTCGTAGGGACAGGGGTTACGAGCAGTACTTC.

This clone was detected once. V gene TRBV9 combines with J gene TRBJ2-1; D is perhaps TRBD2 (6 bases). Germline V gene data show CDR1 as SGDLS and CDR2 as YYNGEE. The CDR3 runs to 17 residues. Trimming removed 0 bases from V and 5 bases from J, with 18 bases in between. The CDR3 nucleotides are TGTGCCAGCAGCGTAGCCGGCGGGGCGGCAAATAACAATGAGCAGTTCTTC. Its translation is CASSVAGGAANNNEQFF.

The V and J genes are TRBV11-3 and TRBJ1-2, with 8 bases that match TRBD1. This CDR3 comprises 15 residues. Germline values: CDR1 SGHNT, CDR2 YENEEA. V trimming: 5 bases; J trimming: 5 bases; junction bases outside the gene matches: 10. Here the CDR3 reads CASSASDRAEYGYTF. DNA for the CDR3: TGTGCCAGCAGCGCCTCGGACAGGGCTGAGTATGGCTACACCTTC.

A note on this clone: At one of its ends the junction is not consistent with the germline gene, which may arise from a read error. V and J are TRBV27 and TRBJ1-6; a weak D match, TRBD1 (5 bases). The CDR3 length is 15 residues. Germline CDR1 reads MNHEY; CDR2 reads SMNVEV (reference sequence). CDR3 coding DNA: TGTGCCAGCACTTTAAGGGGAGGCTATAATTCACCCCTCCACTTT. Protein sequence: CASTLRGGYNSPLHF.

This sequence joins TRBV5-1 and TRBJ1-3, with D hard to call. This CDR3 has 13 amino acids. V lost 5 bases and J lost 4, with 10 bases in between. Germline V CDR1 and CDR2: SGHRS, YFSETQ. CDR3 in DNA: TGCGCCAGCAGTAACCTGGCCGGAAACACCATATATTTT. Residues: CASSNLAGNTIYF.

The CDR3 region has the DNA TGCGCCAGCAGTAGGACAGGGGATCGGGACAATGAGCAGTTCTTC. Protein: CASSRTGDRDNEQFF. The rearrangement uses TRBV5-1 and TRBJ2-1; 9 bases map to TRBD1. The CDR3 contains 15 residues. Germline trimming cut 5 bases from V and 5 bases from J; bases unmatched to any gene: 8. CDR1 and CDR2 from the germline V gene are SGHRS and YFSETQ.

The chain links TRBV7-2 to TRBJ2-5; tentatively, D is TRBD2 (5 bases). Germline-derived CDR1 and CDR2 are SGHTA and FQGNSA. The ends were cut back, 1 base at V and 11 bases at J, with 17 bases in the middle. This CDR3 comprises 14 residues. CDR3 loop: CASSLGASFGEQYF. CDR3 DNA sequence: TGTGCCAGCAGCTTAGGAGCCTCCTTTGGGGAGCAGTACTTC.

This rearrangement joins TRBV6-5 to TRBJ2-7, with TRBD1 matching 8 bases. J was trimmed by 2 bases and V by 5 bases; bases with no gene match: 8. Germline CDR1 MNHEY, CDR2 SVGAGI. The CDR3 is 15 residues long. The CDR3 region is CASSVGTGLPYEQYF. For the CDR3, the DNA is TGTGCCAGCAGTGTAGGGACAGGTCTCCCCTACGAGCAGTACTTC.

The chain couples TRBV10-3 to TRBJ1-2, with 7 positions matching TRBD1. CDR1 is ENHRY and CDR2 is SYGVKD in the germline V gene. This CDR3 spans 14 amino acids. V lost 3 bases to trimming and J lost 8 bases; unmatched junction nucleotides: 9. CDR3 in amino acids: CAISDPGQPPGYTF. The CDR3 nucleotides are TGTGCCATCAGTGATCCGGGACAGCCCCCCGGCTACACCTTC.

The chain employs TRBV19 and TRBJ1-1; 7 nucleotides line up with TRBD1. The CDR3 loop spans 15 amino acids. Germline V gene sequence: CDR1 LNHDA, CDR2 SQIVND (reference sequence). The trim removed 3 bases at V and 7 bases at J, leaving 11 bases unmatched. CDR3: CASSMIGTDFLEAFF. Here the CDR3 DNA reads TGTGCCAGTAGTATGATCGGGACAGATTTCCTTGAAGCTTTCTTT.

J is TRBJ2-3 and V is TRBV9, with D perhaps TRBD2 (5 bases). The CDR3 loop spans 16 amino acids. Between the trimmed V and J ends, which lost 4 bases and 2 bases, there was a span of 17 bases. Per germline, CDR1 SGDLS and CDR2 YYNGEE. The CDR3 nucleotides are TGTGCCAGCAGCTTAGGACTGGCGTCCTACACAGATACGCAGTATTTT. Amino acids: CASSLGLASYTDTQYF.